This TCR beta chain was observed in a study of T cell responses to AZD1222 COVID-19 vaccine. In regard to this clone: What it recognizes is unknown.

Points from the study as a whole: Across spike, vaccine-associated CD4 TCRs were found, dominant at 160-218 and 743-854.

TCRdb's table, derived via immunoSEQ multiplex PCR, lists solely in-frame clones and lacks some. The table has approximately 98,000 clones, roughly 89% seen once. V gave up 1 base and J gave up 2 bases; unmatched junction bases: 3. Germline CDR1 SGHDT, CDR2 YYEEEE. This CDR3 has 15 amino acids. The receptor was isolated from an adult in good health. Sequenced here: peripheral blood, sampled on day 0 of MenACWY control vaccination. The V and J genes are TRBV5-6 and TRBJ2-1, with TRBD1 identical over 7 bases. The DNA for the CDR3 is TGTGCCAGCAGCTTGACAGGGGTCCCCTACAATGAGCAGTTCTTC. Protein sequence: CASSLTGVPYNEQFF.